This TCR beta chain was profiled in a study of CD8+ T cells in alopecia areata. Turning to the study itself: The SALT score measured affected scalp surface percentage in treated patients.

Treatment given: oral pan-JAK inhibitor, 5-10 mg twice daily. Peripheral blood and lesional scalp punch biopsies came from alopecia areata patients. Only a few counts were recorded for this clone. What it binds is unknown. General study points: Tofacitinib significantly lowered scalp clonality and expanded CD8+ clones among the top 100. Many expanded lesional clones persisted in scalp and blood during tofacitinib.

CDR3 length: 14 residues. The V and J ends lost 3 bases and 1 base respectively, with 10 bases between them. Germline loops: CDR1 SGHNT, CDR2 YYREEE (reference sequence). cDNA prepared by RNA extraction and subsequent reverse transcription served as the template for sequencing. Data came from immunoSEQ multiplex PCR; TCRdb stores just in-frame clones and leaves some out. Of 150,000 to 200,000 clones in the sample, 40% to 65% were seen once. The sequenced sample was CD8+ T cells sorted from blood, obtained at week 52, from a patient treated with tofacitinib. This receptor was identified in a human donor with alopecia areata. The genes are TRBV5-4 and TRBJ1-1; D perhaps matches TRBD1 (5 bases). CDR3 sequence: CASSSGTANTEAFF. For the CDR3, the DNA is TGTGCCAGCAGCTCCGGGACGGCGAACACTGAAGCTTTCTTT.